Below, 18 T cell receptor beta chains from the same sample are listed, as sequenced in a study of CD8 T cells in Susac syndrome. RNA in amounts of roughly 0.45 to 1 ug was reverse transcribed with random hexamers. TCRdb reprocessed the immunoSEQ multiplex PCR reads via MiXCR and lists one record per CDR3 protein. The data hold approximately 170,000 distinct CDR3 sequences, with about 90% observed a single time. The specimen sequenced was CD4+ T cells from PBMCs. All receptors derive from a human donor in good health.

The chain recombines TRBV4-3 with TRBJ2-1; TRBD1 aligns across 7 bases. CDR3 length: 17 amino acids. The germline V gene encodes CDR1 LGHNA and CDR2 YSLEER. V lost 2 bases and J lost 5; bases outside the gene matches: 12. The DNA of the CDR3 is TGCGCCAGCAGCCAAAAACCTCCGGGACAGATGAACAATGAGCAGTTCTTC. The encoded protein is CASSQKPPGQMNNEQFF.

The chain links TRBV20-1 to TRBJ2-5; perhaps D is TRBD1 or TRBD2 (7 bases each). Germline assignment: CDR1 DFQATT and CDR2 SNEGSKA (reference sequence). CDR3 size: 12 residues. Deletions cut 8 bases from V and 5 bases from J, with 15 bases between. Written as DNA, the CDR3 is TGCAGTCCCAGCCAGGGGGGGGAGACCCAGTACTTC. It encodes CSPSQGGETQYF.

In its sample, this clonotype was seen a few times. The chain is built from TRBV28 and TRBJ2-7; D uncertain. Germline V gene lookup returns CDR1 MDHEN and CDR2 SYDVKM. The V gene lost 2 bases and the J gene lost 3 bases, with 8 bases spanning the gap. This CDR3 comprises 13 residues. The CDR3 bases are TGTGCCAGCAGTTTAAGGCAGAACTACGAGCAGTACTTC. As protein: CASSLRQNYEQYF.

The chain combines TRBV28 with TRBJ2-7; weak D call: TRBD2 (6 bases). This CDR3 contains 14 residues. V was pared by 8 bases and J by 0 bases, with 14 bases between. CDR1 is MDHEN and CDR2 is SYDVKM in the germline V gene. The CDR3: CASPPGGSSYEQYF. The CDR3 nucleotides are TGTGCCAGCCCCCCCGGAGGGAGCTCCTACGAGCAGTACTTC. Looking up the rest from reference TRBV28 and TRBJ2-7 gives the full variable domain: DVKVTQSSRYLVKRTGEKVFLECVQDMDHENMFWYRQDPGLGLRLIYFSYDVKMKEKGDIPEGYSVSREKKERFSLILESASTNQTSMYLCASPPGGSSYEQYFGPGTRLTVT.

This clonotype has just one count. The chain carries TRBV6-5 and TRBJ1-1; the match to TRBD1 covers 7 bases. V was clipped by 6 bases and J by 6 bases; unmatched bases: 13. The V gene's germline CDR1 is MNHEY and CDR2 SVGAGI. The CDR3 spans 15 residues. This CDR3 reads CASSPGQAPGPEAFF. CDR3 nucleotides: TGTGCCAGCAGCCCTGGACAGGCACCCGGCCCTGAAGCTTTCTTT.

The chain combines TRBV29-1 with TRBJ2-1, with 8 bases lining up with TRBD1. The trim removed 6 bases at V and 8 bases at J, leaving 12 bases unmatched. The CDR3 totals 14 residues. The V gene's germline CDR1 is SQVTM and CDR2 ANQGSEA. This CDR3 is CSVGQGNVGDEQFF. The CDR3 DNA reads TGCAGCGTAGGACAGGGTAATGTTGGGGATGAGCAGTTCTTC.

V gene TRBV3-1 combines with J gene TRBJ1-1; D call uncertain. Germline-derived CDR1 and CDR2 are LGHDT and YNNKEL (reference sequence). This CDR3 contains 14 residues. Trimming took off 0 bases at V and 1 base at J, with 6 bases between the two ends. The DNA for the CDR3 is TGTGCCAGCAGCCAAGATCGCCCGAACACTGAAGCTTTCTTT. Protein product: CASSQDRPNTEAFF.

This clonotype was observed a single time. For the CDR3, the DNA is TGTGCCAGCAGCCAAGATATAGGGACTAGCGGGCCGGTACTTGGCCAGTTCTTC. Its protein is CASSQDIGTSGPVLGQFF. The genes are TRBV3-1 and TRBJ2-1; 12 bases are shared with TRBD2. J lost 13 bases, V lost 0 bases, and 16 bases had no gene match. This CDR3 spans 18 amino acids. Germline CDR1 LGHDT, CDR2 YNNKEL (reference sequence).

This chain's CDR3 is CASRALAGEGTDTQYF. The CDR3 bases are TGTGCCAGCAGGGCTTTAGCGGGGGAAGGCACAGATACGCAGTATTTT. The J gene is TRBJ2-3, the V gene TRBV2; the match to TRBD2 covers 9 bases. V shed 6 bases and J 1 base; nucleotides not matched to a gene: 8. Germline V CDR1 and CDR2: SNHLY, FYNNEI. CDR3 size: 16 residues.

The chain links TRBV27 to TRBJ2-7, with unresolved D. The CDR3 is 13 residues long. CDR1 MNHEY and CDR2 SMNVEV come from the germline V gene (reference sequence). V shed 6 bases and J shed 7 bases, with 16 bases lying between them. CDR3 in amino acids: CASRRTSMGEQYF. The CDR3 region has the DNA TGTGCCAGCAGGCGCACTTCAATGGGGGAGCAGTACTTC.

The CDR3 reads CSAIKLASTDTQYF. CDR3 sequence (DNA): TGCAGTGCTATAAAACTAGCTAGCACAGATACGCAGTATTTT. This sequence joins TRBV20-1 and TRBJ2-3; TRBD2 might be the D (6 bases). The CDR3 has 14 amino acids. The germline CDR1 and CDR2 sequences are DFQATT and SNEGSKA (reference sequence). V was clipped by 4 bases and J by 0 bases, with 11 bases between them.

This chain connects TRBV5-1 to TRBJ1-4; a possible D gene is TRBD1 (5 bases). Looked up from germline, CDR1 is SGHRS and CDR2 is YFSETQ. The CDR3 has 14 residues. Trimming took 0 bases from V and 4 from J, leaving 7 bases between them. In nucleotides, the CDR3 is TGCGCCAGCAGCTTGGGACAGCTTAATGAAAAACTGTTTTTT. Protein sequence: CASSLGQLNEKLFF.

The rearrangement links TRBV27 to TRBJ1-2; no clear D gene. CDR1 is MNHEY, CDR2 SMNVEV, per germline (reference sequence). V was cut by 4 bases and J by 3 bases, with 15 bases left in between. The CDR3 loop spans 15 amino acids. This CDR3 reads CASSSIPGSDYGYTF. The CDR3 DNA sequence: TGTGCCAGCAGTTCGATTCCTGGGTCAGACTATGGCTACACCTTC.

The CDR3 spells CSVVKWTSTDTQYF. CDR3 bases: TGCAGCGTTGTTAAATGGACTTCCACAGATACGCAGTATTTT. This rearrangement joins TRBV29-1 to TRBJ2-3; a weak D match, TRBD2 (5 bases). Trimming removed 4 bases at V and 2 bases at J, with 13 bases between. CDR3 length: 14 residues. Germline values: CDR1 SQVTM, CDR2 ANQGSEA.

The chain joins TRBV24-1 to TRBJ2-3; 9 bases fit TRBD1. Losses at the gene ends were 3 bases for V and 3 bases for J; bases not matched to a gene: 9. The CDR3 has 17 residues. Germline loops: CDR1 KGHDR, CDR2 SFDVKD. The DNA for the CDR3 is TGTGCCACCAGTGATCCGGGACAGGGAGGTGAGACAGATACGCAGTATTTT. Amino acids: CATSDPGQGGETDTQYF.

The gene calls are TRBV7-9 and TRBJ1-1; 8 nucleotides align to TRBD1. There are 14 residues in the CDR3. Germline lookup yields CDR1 SEHNR and CDR2 FQNEAQ (reference sequence). Trimming at V came to 5 bases and at J to 6 bases, leaving 8 bases not matched to a gene. The CDR3 protein is CASSLGQGYSEAFF. The CDR3, as DNA: TGTGCCAGCAGCCTCGGACAGGGTTATTCTGAAGCTTTCTTT.

This clonotype was detected only a few times. The rearrangement uses TRBV6-6 and TRBJ2-3; no firm D call. CDR3 size: 11 residues. The V and J ends lost 8 bases and 6 bases respectively, with 9 bases between them. Germline V gene lookup returns CDR1 MNHNY and CDR2 SVGAGI (reference sequence). CDR3 in amino acids: CASGSQDTQYF. The CDR3, as DNA: TGTGCCAGCGGTTCCCAGGATACGCAGTATTTT.

The genes are TRBV5-1 and TRBJ2-5, with 9 nucleotides matching TRBD1. Germline V lookup: CDR1 SGHRS, CDR2 YFSETQ. V was clipped by 2 bases and J by 4 bases; unmatched bases: 9. This CDR3 is built from 16 residues. The CDR3 DNA sequence: TGCGCCAGCAGCTTAGTGGACAGGGGATTCCCAGAGACCCAGTACTTC. This translates into CASSLVDRGFPETQYF.